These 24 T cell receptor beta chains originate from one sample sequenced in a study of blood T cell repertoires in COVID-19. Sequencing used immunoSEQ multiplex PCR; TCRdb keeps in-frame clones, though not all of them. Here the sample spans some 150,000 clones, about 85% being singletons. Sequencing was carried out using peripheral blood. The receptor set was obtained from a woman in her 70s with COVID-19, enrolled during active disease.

The CDR3 sequence is CASSYPPTSGVYNEQFF. The CDR3 DNA follows: TGTGCCAGCAGTTACCCGCCTACTAGCGGGGTATACAATGAGCAGTTCTTC. The rearrangement uses TRBV6-2 or TRBV6-3 and TRBJ2-1; 10 bases fit TRBD2. The V gene's germline CDR1 is MNHEY and CDR2 SVGEGT. This CDR3 region has 17 residues. The ends lost 2 bases at V and 4 bases at J; junction bases unmatched: 8.

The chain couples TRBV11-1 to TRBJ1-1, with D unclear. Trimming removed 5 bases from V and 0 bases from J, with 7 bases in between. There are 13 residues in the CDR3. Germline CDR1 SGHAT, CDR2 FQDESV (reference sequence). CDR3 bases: TGTGCCAGCAGCGTTACGGTGAACACTGAAGCTTTCTTT. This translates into CASSVTVNTEAFF.

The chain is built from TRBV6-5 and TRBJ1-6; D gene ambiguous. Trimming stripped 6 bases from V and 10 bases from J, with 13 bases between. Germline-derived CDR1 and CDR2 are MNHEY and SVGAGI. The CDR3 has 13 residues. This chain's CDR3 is CASREALDSPLHF. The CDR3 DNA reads TGTGCCAGCAGGGAGGCGTTAGACTCACCCCTCCACTTT.

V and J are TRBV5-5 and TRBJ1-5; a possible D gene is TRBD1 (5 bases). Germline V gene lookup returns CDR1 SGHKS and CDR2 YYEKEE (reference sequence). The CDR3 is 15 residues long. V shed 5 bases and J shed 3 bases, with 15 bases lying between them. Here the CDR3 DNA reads TGTGCCAGCAGGAAAGGGGTAGGTGACAATCAGCCCCAGCATTTT. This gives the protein CASRKGVGDNQPQHF.

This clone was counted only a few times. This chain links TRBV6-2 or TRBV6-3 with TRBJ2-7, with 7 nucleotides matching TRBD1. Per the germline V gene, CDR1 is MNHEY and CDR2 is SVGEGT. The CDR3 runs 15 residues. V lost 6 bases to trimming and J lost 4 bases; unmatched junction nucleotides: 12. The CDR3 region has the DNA TGTGCCAGCAGCACCGGGACAGTTTCCCGATACGAGCAGTACTTC. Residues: CASSTGTVSRYEQYF.

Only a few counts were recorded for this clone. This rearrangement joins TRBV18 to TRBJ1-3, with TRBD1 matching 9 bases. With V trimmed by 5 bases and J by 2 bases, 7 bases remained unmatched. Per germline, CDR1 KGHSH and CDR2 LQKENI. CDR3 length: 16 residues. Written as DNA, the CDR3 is TGTGCCAGCTCAGACGCCTGGGACAGGGCTGGAAACACCATATATTTT. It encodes CASSDAWDRAGNTIYF.

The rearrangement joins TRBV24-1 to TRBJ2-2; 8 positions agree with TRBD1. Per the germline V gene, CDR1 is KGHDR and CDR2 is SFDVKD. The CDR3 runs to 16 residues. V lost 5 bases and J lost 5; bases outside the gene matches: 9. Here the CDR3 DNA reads TGTGCCACCAGTGGTGTGACAGGGGCGGGAACCGGGGAGCTGTTTTTT. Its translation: CATSGVTGAGTGELFF.

The CDR3 spells CASSLMTLGGYTF. The DNA for the CDR3 is TGTGCCAGCAGCCTCATGACATTGGGCGGCTACACCTTC. The chain links TRBV14 to TRBJ1-2; D gene ambiguous. Germline V gene data show CDR1 as SGHDN and CDR2 as FVKESK. Trimming removed 4 bases from V and 8 bases from J, with 14 bases in between. The CDR3 loop spans 13 amino acids. The full variable domain, in which reference TRBV14 and TRBJ1-2 provide the parts outside the CDR3, is EAGVTQFPSHSVIEKGQTVTLRCDPISGHDNLYWYRRVMGKEIKFLLHFVKESKQDESGMPNNRFLAERTGGTYSTLKVQPAELEDSGVYFCASSLMTLGGYTFGSGTRLTVV.

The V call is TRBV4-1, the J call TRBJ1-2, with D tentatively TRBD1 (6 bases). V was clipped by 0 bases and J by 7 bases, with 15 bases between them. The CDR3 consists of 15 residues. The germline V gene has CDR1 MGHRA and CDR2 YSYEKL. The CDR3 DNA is TGCGCCAGCAGCCAAGAAGGTACAGGGTTAAGTGGCTACACCTTC. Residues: CASSQEGTGLSGYTF.

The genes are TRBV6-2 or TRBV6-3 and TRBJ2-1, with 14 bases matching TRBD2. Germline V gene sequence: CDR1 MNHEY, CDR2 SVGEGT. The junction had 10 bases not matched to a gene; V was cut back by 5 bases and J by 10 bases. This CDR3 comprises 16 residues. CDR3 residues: CASSPGTSGGREEQFF. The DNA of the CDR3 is TGTGCCAGCAGTCCAGGGACTAGCGGGGGTCGAGAGGAGCAGTTCTTC.

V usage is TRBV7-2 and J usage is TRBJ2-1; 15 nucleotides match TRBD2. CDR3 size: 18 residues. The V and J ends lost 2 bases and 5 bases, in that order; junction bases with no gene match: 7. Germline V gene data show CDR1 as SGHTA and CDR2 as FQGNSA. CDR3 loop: CASSLPGLAGGHDNEQFF. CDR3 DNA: TGTGCCAGCAGCTTACCCGGACTAGCGGGGGGGCATGACAATGAGCAGTTCTTC.

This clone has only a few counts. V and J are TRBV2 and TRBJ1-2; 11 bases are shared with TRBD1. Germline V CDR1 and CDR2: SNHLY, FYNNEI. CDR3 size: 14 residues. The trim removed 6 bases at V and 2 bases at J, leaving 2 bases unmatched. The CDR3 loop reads CASRGTGGNYGYTF. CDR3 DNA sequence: TGTGCCAGCAGGGGGACAGGGGGGAACTATGGCTACACCTTC.

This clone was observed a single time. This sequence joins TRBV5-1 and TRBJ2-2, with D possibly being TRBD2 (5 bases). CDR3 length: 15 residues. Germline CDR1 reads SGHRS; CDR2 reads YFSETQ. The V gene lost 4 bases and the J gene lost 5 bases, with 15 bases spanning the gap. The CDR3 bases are TGCGCCAGCAGCACGACATCCACGGGGACCGGGGAGCTGTTTTTT. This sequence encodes CASSTTSTGTGELFF.

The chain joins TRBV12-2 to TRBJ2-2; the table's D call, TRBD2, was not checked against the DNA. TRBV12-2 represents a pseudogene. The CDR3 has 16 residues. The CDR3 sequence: CASRLGGGGNAGELFF. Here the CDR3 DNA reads TGTGCAAGTCGCTTAGGTGGCGGGGGTAACGCTGGGGAGCTGTTTTTT.

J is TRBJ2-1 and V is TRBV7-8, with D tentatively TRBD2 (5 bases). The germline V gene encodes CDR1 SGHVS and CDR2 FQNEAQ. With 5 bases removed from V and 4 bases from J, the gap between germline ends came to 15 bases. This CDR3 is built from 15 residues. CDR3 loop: CASSRPRTSYNEQFF. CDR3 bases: TGTGCCAGCAGCCGGCCGAGGACTTCGTACAATGAGCAGTTCTTC.

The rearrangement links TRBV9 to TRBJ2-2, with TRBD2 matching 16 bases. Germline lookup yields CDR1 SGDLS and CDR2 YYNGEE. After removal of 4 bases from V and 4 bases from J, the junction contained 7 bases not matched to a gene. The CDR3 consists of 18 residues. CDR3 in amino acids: CASSLGLAGGRSTGELFF. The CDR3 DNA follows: TGTGCCAGCAGCCTGGGACTAGCGGGGGGGCGTAGCACCGGGGAGCTGTTTTTT.

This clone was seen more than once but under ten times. CDR3 residues: CASSLALERVEKLFF. The CDR3 DNA follows: TGTGCCAGCAGCTTAGCGCTCGAGAGGGTCGAAAAACTGTTTTTT. The V gene is TRBV7-2, the J gene TRBJ1-4; D is unclear. V dropped 0 bases and J dropped 8 bases, with 13 bases sitting between them. CDR3 length: 15 amino acids. CDR1 is SGHTA, CDR2 FQGNSA, per germline. Using reference TRBV7-2 and TRBJ1-4 for the parts outside the CDR3, the full variable domain is GAGVSQSPSNKVTEKGKDVELRCDPISGHTALYWYRQSLGQGLEFLIYFQGNSAPDKSGLPSDRFSAERTGGSVSTLTIQRTQQEDSAVYLCASSLALERVEKLFFGSGTQLSVL.

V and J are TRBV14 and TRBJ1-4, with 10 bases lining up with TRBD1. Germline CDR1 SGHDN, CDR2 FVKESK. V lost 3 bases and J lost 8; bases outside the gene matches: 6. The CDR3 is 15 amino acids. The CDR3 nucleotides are TGTGCCAGCAGCCAGACAGGGGGCTCTGGGGAAAAACTGTTTTTT. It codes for CASSQTGGSGEKLFF.

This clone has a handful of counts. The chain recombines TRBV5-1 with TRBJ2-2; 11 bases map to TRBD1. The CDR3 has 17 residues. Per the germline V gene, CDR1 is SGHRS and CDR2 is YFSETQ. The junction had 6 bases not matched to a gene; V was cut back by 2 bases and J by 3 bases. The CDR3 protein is CASSFSGQGAYTGELFF. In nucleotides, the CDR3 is TGCGCCAGCAGCTTTTCAGGACAGGGGGCTTACACCGGGGAGCTGTTTTTT.

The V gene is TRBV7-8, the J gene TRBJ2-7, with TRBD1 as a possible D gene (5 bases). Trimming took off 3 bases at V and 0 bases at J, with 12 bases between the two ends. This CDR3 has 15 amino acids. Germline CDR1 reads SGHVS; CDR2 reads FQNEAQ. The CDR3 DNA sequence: TGTGCCAGCAGCTTGGGGCTGGAGAACTCCTACGAGCAGTACTTC. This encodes CASSLGLENSYEQYF.

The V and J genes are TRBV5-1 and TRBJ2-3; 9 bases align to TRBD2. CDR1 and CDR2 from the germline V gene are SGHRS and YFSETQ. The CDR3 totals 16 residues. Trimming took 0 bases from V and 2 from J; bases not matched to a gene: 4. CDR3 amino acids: CASSLGRLAATDTQYF. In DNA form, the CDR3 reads TGCGCCAGCAGCTTGGGGCGACTAGCGGCCACAGATACGCAGTATTTT.

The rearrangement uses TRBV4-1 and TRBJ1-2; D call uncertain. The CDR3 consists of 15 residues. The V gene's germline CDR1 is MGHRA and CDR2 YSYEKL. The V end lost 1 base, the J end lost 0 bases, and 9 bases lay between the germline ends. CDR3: CASSQGRQTNYGYTF. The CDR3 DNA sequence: TGCGCCAGCAGCCAAGGGCGACAAACTAACTATGGCTACACCTTC.

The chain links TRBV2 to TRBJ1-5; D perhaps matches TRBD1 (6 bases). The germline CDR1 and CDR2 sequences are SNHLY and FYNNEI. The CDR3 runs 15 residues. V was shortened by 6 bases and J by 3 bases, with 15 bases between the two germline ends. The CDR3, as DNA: TGTGCCAGCAGGCCAGGGGCAGGTGCCAATCAGCCCCAGCATTTT. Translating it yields CASRPGAGANQPQHF.

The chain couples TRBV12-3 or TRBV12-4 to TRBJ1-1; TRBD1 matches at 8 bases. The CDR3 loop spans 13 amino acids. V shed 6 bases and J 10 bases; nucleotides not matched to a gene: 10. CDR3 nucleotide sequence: TGTGCCAGCAGCCTCTCAAGCAGGGGGCGAGCTTTCTTT. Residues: CASSLSSRGRAFF.